This T cell receptor (beta chain) was found in a study of Graves' ophthalmopathy and Graves' hyperthyroidism. Study-wide findings and caveats: In separating ophthalmopathy from stable hyperthyroidism, a 13-signature model achieved roughly 89% sensitivity and about 80% specificity.

Germline-derived CDR1 and CDR2 are SGHVS and FQNEAQ. V was clipped by 5 bases and J by 5 bases; unmatched bases: 11. The CDR3 contains 16 residues. Patients with other autoimmune diseases, uncontrolled infections, pregnancy or lactation were excluded. It was on clinical symptoms, serum thyroxine, TRAb, thyroid ultrasound and orbital computed tomography that diagnosis relied. There are many counts of this clonotype. Its antigen is unidentified. RNA transcripts were the source from which TCR beta CDR3 regions were amplified. After a first-round RT-PCR with HTBI primers, a second-round multiplex PCR was run. Via MiXCR, TCRdb re-called the multiplex PCR reads, giving one row per CDR3 protein. Here the sample spans around 1,200,000 distinct CDR3 sequences, 36% being singletons.

The chain uses TRBV7-8 and TRBJ2-7; 11 bases agree with TRBD2. Sequencing used peripheral blood or thyroid tissue (not recorded which). The TCR originated in an adult man with Graves' hyperthyroidism. CDR3 amino acids: CASSPRVAGGPDEQYF. The CDR3 DNA is TGTGCCAGCAGCCCCCGGGTAGCGGGAGGGCCTGACGAGCAGTACTTC.